This TCR beta chain came from a study of CD8 T cells in ankylosing spondylitis. Study findings and constraints: As reported, disease-linked clones showed significant enrichment in matched ankylosing spondylitis synovial fluid. Characteristic, it appeared, of ankylosing spondylitis blood was a TCR beta motif of several highly homologous variants.

Concerning this clonotype: Its antigen is not known.

TCRdb re-called the 5' RACE reads with MiXCR, one entry per CDR3 protein. The repertoire holds about 250,000 distinct CDR3 sequences, roughly a tenth seen once, with 2.5% to 3% in the top ten. Germline lookup yields CDR1 SEHNR and CDR2 FQNEAQ (reference sequence). The CDR3 is 16 residues long. Between the trimmed V and J ends, which lost 2 bases and 4 bases, there was a span of 17 bases. The receptor's source is a male donor with ankylosing spondylitis or in good health (not recorded which). Sequencing input: blood, either unsorted or a sorted T cell fraction (not recorded which). This rearrangement joins TRBV7-9 to TRBJ1-1; D is uncertain. CDR3 coding DNA: TGTGCCAGCAGCTTAAACAGCTACGAGAGTGGCACTGAAGCTTTCTTT. This gives the protein CASSLNSYESGTEAFF.